This TCR beta chain was captured in a study of spatial heterogeneity in lung cancer. This clonotype was found many times. A single record per CDR3 protein comes from TCRdb applying MiXCR to the 5' RACE reads. Of just over 70,000 distinct CDR3 sequences in the sample, 8% to 9% were seen once. The CDR3 runs to 13 residues. Germline CDR1 MDHEN, CDR2 SYDVKM. The V end lost 6 bases, the J end lost 5 bases, and 13 bases lay between the germline ends. Time point defined: blood at routine non-recurrence follow-up after resection. Sequencing was performed on whole RNA extracted from tumor and nontumor lung tissue, or from frozen PBMC, and the material was left unsorted.

This chain joins TRBV28 and TRBJ1-1; D uncertain. Here the sequenced sample was PBMCs, taken at follow-up. This TCR derives from a female donor with early-stage non-small cell lung cancer. The DNA for the CDR3 is TGTGCCAGCAGCCCATACGGGGATACTGAAGCTTTCTTT. This sequence encodes CASSPYGDTEAFF.